This passage covers 24 T cell receptor beta chains from one sample sequenced in a study of shared clonotypes between healthy human individuals. Selected positively for CCR7 and CD45RO-negative, naive CD8 cells excluded terminally differentiated effector memory CD45RA+ cells. Generated by immunoSEQ multiplex PCR, the TCRdb table keeps only in-frame clones and is missing some. The sample consists of approximately 2,000,000 clones, 93% of them appearing once. The sequencing sample was made of naive CD8+ T cells from PBMCs. Every receptor here comes from a man aged 18 to 30 in good health. Some clones in this sample may be carry-over from other donors' samples.

The chain combines TRBV14 with TRBJ2-1; 9 positions match TRBD2. This CDR3 contains 18 residues. The V gene's germline CDR1 is SGHDN and CDR2 FVKESK. Trimming at V came to 0 bases and at J to 2 bases, leaving 8 bases not matched to a gene. The DNA for the CDR3 is TGTGCCAGCAGCCAAGAAGAGGGAGCGGGAGGTGCCTACAATGAGCAGTTCTTC. Protein: CASSQEEGAGGAYNEQFF.

The chain uses TRBV11-2 and TRBJ1-5; TRBD1 might be the D (6 bases). CDR3 length: 15 amino acids. The V end lost 5 bases, the J end lost 0 bases, and 11 bases lay between the germline ends. Germline V gene data show CDR1 as SGHAT and CDR2 as FQNNGV. The CDR3 reads CASSGNRDSNQPQHF. CDR3 in DNA: TGTGCCAGCAGCGGAAACAGGGATAGCAATCAGCCCCAGCATTTT. The full variable domain, in which reference TRBV11-2 and TRBJ1-5 provide the parts outside the CDR3, is EAGVAQSPRYKIIEKRQSVAFWCNPISGHATLYWYQQILGQGPKLLIQFQNNGVVDDSQLPKDRFSAERLKGVDSTLKIQPAKLEDSAVYLCASSGNRDSNQPQHFGDGTRLSIL.

This sequence joins TRBV5-6 and TRBJ1-2; D possibly corresponds to TRBD1 (5 bases). Trimming took 9 bases from V and 8 from J, leaving 17 bases between them. The CDR3 has 12 residues. CDR1 is SGHDT and CDR2 is YYEEEE in the germline V gene. The DNA of the CDR3 is TGTGCCACCGGGGGAGGTGAAGTAGGCTACACCTTC. This gives the protein CATGGGEVGYTF.

The J gene is TRBJ1-5, the V gene TRBV15; no definite D call. CDR1 and CDR2 (germline): LNHNV, YYDKDF (reference sequence). The CDR3 sequence is 16 residues long. Trimming removed 0 bases at V and 1 base at J, with 10 bases between. The CDR3 sequence is CATSRDRSGSNQPQHF. CDR3 nucleotides: TGTGCCACCAGCAGAGATCGTAGCGGGAGCAATCAGCCCCAGCATTTT.

The rearrangement uses TRBV11-3 and TRBJ2-5, with 7 bases fitting TRBD2. CDR1 and CDR2 from the germline V gene are SGHNT and YENEEA. V shed 6 bases, J shed 7 bases, and the junction held 5 bases outside the gene matches. This CDR3 spans 12 amino acids. The DNA of the CDR3 is TGTGCCAGCAGTGGGGGGGAAGGGACCCAGTACTTC. It is translated as CASSGGEGTQYF.

This sequence joins TRBV7-9 and TRBJ2-5; 10 bases match TRBD2. V trimming: 5 bases; J trimming: 5 bases; junction bases outside the gene matches: 14. The CDR3 runs to 17 residues. CDR1 SEHNR and CDR2 FQNEAQ come from the germline V gene (reference sequence). The CDR3 loop reads CASSPLSLAGGDETQYF. CDR3 DNA: TGTGCCAGCAGCCCCCTCTCTTTAGCGGGAGGAGATGAGACCCAGTACTTC.

The chain links TRBV7-8 to TRBJ2-1; 7 bases align to TRBD2. The CDR3 consists of 16 residues. Germline V gives CDR1 SGHVS, CDR2 FQNEAQ. V lost 1 base and J lost 2; bases outside the gene matches: 5. Here the CDR3 reads CASSLDGLAAYNEQFF. The CDR3 DNA sequence: TGTGCCAGCAGCTTAGATGGTCTAGCGGCCTACAATGAGCAGTTCTTC.

The chain joins TRBV7-8 to TRBJ2-1; 16 bases agree with TRBD2. Trimming took 9 bases from V and 4 from J; bases not matched to a gene: 3. Germline V gene lookup returns CDR1 SGHVS and CDR2 FQNEAQ. The CDR3 contains 15 residues. The CDR3 protein is CASGTSGRGYNEQFF. The DNA for the CDR3 is TGTGCCAGTGGGACTAGCGGGAGGGGGTACAATGAGCAGTTCTTC.

Points on this clone: The sample contains more than one DNA sequence encoding this CDR3. The CDR3 DNA is TGCGCCAGCAGCTTGGGGGTCGAAGCTTTCTTT. Encoded protein: CASSLGVEAFF. V usage is TRBV5-1 and J usage is TRBJ1-1; no clear D. CDR3 length equals 11 residues. Trimming left V 0 bases short and J 8 bases short, with 5 bases between. Germline CDR1 reads SGHRS; CDR2 reads YFSETQ.

V is TRBV29-1 and J is TRBJ2-7; D tentatively reads TRBD1 or TRBD2 (5 bases each). Germline V lookup: CDR1 SQVTM, CDR2 ANQGSEA. V lost 1 base and J 5 bases, leaving 12 bases between the germline ends. This CDR3 has 13 amino acids. CDR3 loop: CSVEAGTVHEQYF. Here the CDR3 DNA reads TGCAGCGTTGAAGCGGGGACCGTGCACGAGCAGTACTTC.

The V call is TRBV14, the J call TRBJ2-7, with D perhaps TRBD2 (6 bases). CDR1 is SGHDN and CDR2 is FVKESK in the germline V gene. Trimming took 4 bases from V and 0 from J, leaving 16 bases between them. The CDR3 is 16 amino acids. DNA for the CDR3: TGTGCCAGCAGCCCCGTAGGGCGGGGCAGCTCCTACGAGCAGTACTTC. Amino acids: CASSPVGRGSSYEQYF. The variable domain in full, with the rest retrieved from reference TRBV14 and TRBJ2-7, is EAGVTQFPSHSVIEKGQTVTLRCDPISGHDNLYWYRRVMGKEIKFLLHFVKESKQDESGMPNNRFLAERTGGTYSTLKVQPAELEDSGVYFCASSPVGRGSSYEQYFGPGTRLTVT.

This chain connects TRBV7-8 to TRBJ2-7, with 8 nucleotides matching TRBD1. The CDR3 totals 16 residues. Trimming at V came to 2 bases and at J to 7 bases, leaving 13 bases not matched to a gene. Germline CDR1 reads SGHVS; CDR2 reads FQNEAQ. In nucleotides, the CDR3 is TGTGCCAGCAGCTTATTTTCGGGACAGGAAGGAGGGGAGCAGTACTTC. Residues: CASSLFSGQEGGEQYF. Complete variable domain (other parts from reference TRBV7-8 and TRBJ2-7): GAGVSQSPRYKVAKRGQDVALRCDPISGHVSLFWYQQALGQGPEFLTYFQNEAQLDKSGLPSDRFFAERPEGSVSTLKIQRTQQEDSAVYLCASSLFSGQEGGEQYFGPGTRLTVT.

J is TRBJ2-1 and V is TRBV15, with 12 nucleotides matching TRBD2. Germline CDR1 LNHNV, CDR2 YYDKDF (reference sequence). Trimming took 1 base from V and 7 from J; bases not matched to a gene: 11. The length of the CDR3 is 18 residues. CDR3: CATSRGARLAGGWNEQFF. The CDR3 DNA reads as TGTGCCACCAGCAGAGGGGCGAGGCTAGCGGGAGGGTGGAATGAGCAGTTCTTC. The whole variable domain, filled in from reference TRBV15 and TRBJ2-1, reads DAMVIQNPRYQVTQFGKPVTLSCSQTLNHNVMYWYQQKSSQAPKLLFHYYDKDFNNEADTPDNFQSRRPNTSFCFLDIRSPGLGDTAMYLCATSRGARLAGGWNEQFFGPGTRLTVL.

This clone has just one count. CDR3 region: CASSVGGRAGAKNIQYF. The CDR3 DNA reads as TGTGCCAGCAGCGTAGGAGGCAGGGCGGGGGCCAAAAACATTCAGTACTTC. The chain combines TRBV9 with TRBJ2-4; maybe TRBD2 (6 bases). V was cut by 0 bases and J by 1 base, with 14 bases left in between. The CDR3 spans 17 residues. Germline values: CDR1 SGDLS, CDR2 YYNGEE. Looking up the rest from reference TRBV9 and TRBJ2-4 gives the full variable domain: DSGVTQTPKHLITATGQRVTLRCSPRSGDLSVYWYQQSLDQGLQFLIQYYNGEERAKGNILERFSAQQFPDLHSELNLSSLELGDSALYFCASSVGGRAGAKNIQYFGAGTRLSVL.

The rearrangement links TRBV9 to TRBJ2-1; 12 bases match TRBD1. V lost 3 bases and J lost 7; bases outside the gene matches: 5. Germline V gene lookup returns CDR1 SGDLS and CDR2 YYNGEE. CDR3 length equals 15 residues. DNA of the CDR3: TGTGCCAGCAGCGGACGGGACAGGGGGCGGAATGAGCAGTTCTTC. The encoded protein is CASSGRDRGRNEQFF.

The J gene is TRBJ2-3, the V gene TRBV7-9; 8 bases align to TRBD2. The germline CDR1 and CDR2 sequences are SEHNR and FQNEAQ (reference sequence). There are 15 residues in the CDR3. Unmatched junction bases numbered 6, after V lost 5 bases and J lost 2 bases. The CDR3 region has the DNA TGTGCCAGCAGCCCCCGGGAGGGCAACACAGATACGCAGTATTTT. Amino acid sequence: CASSPREGNTDTQYF.

The rearrangement uses TRBV29-1 and TRBJ2-7; 10 bases fit TRBD2. CDR3 length equals 14 residues. The J segment lost 2 bases and the V segment lost 3 bases, leaving 4 bases of the junction unmatched. Germline values: CDR1 SQVTM, CDR2 ANQGSEA. In DNA form, the CDR3 reads TGCAGCGTTGATGGTCTAGCGGGAGCCTACGAGCAGTACTTC. Translating gives CSVDGLAGAYEQYF.

The rearrangement links TRBV7-2 to TRBJ2-2; 7 nucleotides line up with TRBD2. V shed 2 bases and J 4 bases; nucleotides not matched to a gene: 4. CDR3 length: 15 residues. Germline values: CDR1 SGHTA, CDR2 FQGNSA. In nucleotides, the CDR3 is TGTGCCAGCAGCTTACTGGGGAGGGCCACCGGGGAGCTGTTTTTT. Protein product: CASSLLGRATGELFF. Full variable domain (remainder filled in from reference TRBV7-2 and TRBJ2-2): GAGVSQSPSNKVTEKGKDVELRCDPISGHTALYWYRQSLGQGLEFLIYFQGNSAPDKSGLPSDRFSAERTGGSVSTLTIQRTQQEDSAVYLCASSLLGRATGELFFGEGSRLTVL.

The table lists this clone with a count of one. The J gene is TRBJ2-7, the V gene TRBV4-2; TRBD1 aligns across 9 bases. This CDR3 has 19 residues. The germline gives CDR1 LGHNA, CDR2 YNFKEQ. V trimming: 1 base; J trimming: 2 bases; junction bases outside the gene matches: 15. The CDR3 DNA follows: TGTGCCAGCAGCCAAGTTTGGACAGGGGCGGAGTATAGTCCCTACGAGCAGTACTTC. Amino acid sequence: CASSQVWTGAEYSPYEQYF.

This sequence joins TRBV9 and TRBJ2-7; 14 bases agree with TRBD2. Trimming removed 3 bases from V and 7 bases from J; junction bases left unmatched: 6. Germline CDR1 is SGDLS and CDR2 is YYNGEE. This CDR3 comprises 15 residues. CDR3 in amino acids: CASSEGLAGAHEQYF. DNA of the CDR3: TGTGCCAGCAGCGAGGGACTAGCGGGAGCACATGAGCAGTACTTC.

The chain joins TRBV16 to TRBJ2-1; the D is unclear. V was clipped by 0 bases and J by 3 bases, with 6 bases between them. The CDR3 has 14 residues. CDR1 and CDR2 from the germline V gene are KGHSY and FQNENV. As DNA, the CDR3 is TGTGCCAGCAGCCAATCGGTGAACTACAATGAGCAGTTCTTC. It encodes CASSQSVNYNEQFF.

The chain couples TRBV5-5 to TRBJ2-7, with D possibly matching TRBD1 (5 bases). Germline CDR1 reads SGHKS; CDR2 reads YYEKEE (reference sequence). Deletions cut 4 bases from V and 5 bases from J, with 19 bases between. This CDR3 comprises 15 residues. The CDR3 nucleotides read TGTGCCAGCAGCCCCCTGTGGGGCTCTTGGGACGAGCAGTACTTC. It is translated as CASSPLWGSWDEQYF. The whole variable domain, remainder taken from reference TRBV5-5 and TRBJ2-7, is DAGVTQSPTHLIKTRGQQVTLRCSPISGHKSVSWYQQVLGQGPQFIFQYYEKEERGRGNFPDRFSARQFPNYSSELNVNALLLGDSALYLCASSPLWGSWDEQYFGPGTRLTVT.

The gene calls are TRBV7-9 and TRBJ2-2; 10 bases map to TRBD2. The J segment lost 6 bases and the V segment lost 2 bases, leaving 6 bases of the junction unmatched. Germline V gene sequence: CDR1 SEHNR, CDR2 FQNEAQ (reference sequence). CDR3 length: 16 residues. This CDR3 reads CASSLSSGSIAGELFF. Written as DNA, the CDR3 is TGTGCCAGCAGCTTATCTAGCGGGAGTATCGCCGGGGAGCTGTTTTTT.

This chain joins TRBV4-2 and TRBJ2-7; 9 bases are shared with TRBD2. CDR3 length equals 17 residues. V lost 4 bases and J lost 5; bases outside the gene matches: 15. Germline CDR1 is LGHNA and CDR2 is YNFKEQ. The CDR3 region has the DNA TGTGCCAGCAGCCCATCGGGCCTGGCGGGAGGGCCCAACGAGCAGTACTTC. This translates into CASSPSGLAGGPNEQYF.